The next 24 T cell receptor beta chains were all read from a single sample in a study of blood T cell repertoires in COVID-19. Clones were read by immunoSEQ multiplex PCR, and TCRdb kept only the in-frame ones, dropping some. The sample shows around 270,000 clones, approximately 91% of them seen only once. Sequenced input: peripheral blood. These receptors were obtained from a person aged 18-29 years with COVID-19, enrolled during active disease.

The gene calls are TRBV7-9 and TRBJ2-7; 7 nucleotides agree with TRBD1. After removal of 4 bases from V and 2 bases from J, the junction contained 8 bases not matched to a gene. From germline, CDR1 is SEHNR and CDR2 FQNEAQ (reference sequence). The CDR3 runs 15 residues. The CDR3 loop is CASSSTGTDPYEQYF. The CDR3 DNA is TGTGCCAGCAGCTCAACCGGGACAGATCCCTACGAGCAGTACTTC. The variable domain in full, with the rest retrieved from reference TRBV7-9 and TRBJ2-7, is DTGVSQNPRHKITKRGQNVTFRCDPISEHNRLYWYRQTLGQGPEFLTYFQNEAQLEKSRLLSDRFSAERPKGSFSTLEIQRTEQGDSAMYLCASSSTGTDPYEQYFGPGTRLTVT.

The chain recombines TRBV2 with TRBJ2-7, with D possibly TRBD2 on 6 matching bases. Germline-derived CDR1 and CDR2 are SNHLY and FYNNEI. The CDR3 is made up of 14 amino acids. Trimming removed 6 bases at V and 6 bases at J, with 18 bases between. The CDR3 DNA follows: TGTGCCAGCAGCCTGGGACTGATTTCGGCCGAGCAGTACTTC. Protein: CASSLGLISAEQYF.

V is TRBV19 and J is TRBJ1-2; weak D call: TRBD1 (5 bases). There are 15 residues in the CDR3. Germline assignment: CDR1 LNHDA and CDR2 SQIVND (reference sequence). V was trimmed by 4 bases and J by 2 bases, leaving 14 bases between them. The CDR3 here is CASSTDRGINYGYTF. The CDR3 DNA reads TGTGCCAGTAGTACAGATCGGGGGATAAACTATGGCTACACCTTC.

In this sample, this clone turned up a few times. The CDR3 spells CAIKLGQGTQYF. The CDR3 DNA reads as TGTGCCATCAAACTGGGGCAGGGTACGCAGTATTTT. The chain has TRBV10-3 and TRBJ2-3; D possibly corresponds to TRBD1 (5 bases). This CDR3 has 12 amino acids. V lost 7 bases and J lost 8, with 13 bases in between. Germline assignment: CDR1 ENHRY and CDR2 SYGVKD.

The chain is built from TRBV30 and TRBJ1-2; D is undetermined. The CDR3 has 12 residues. Trimming removed 1 base from V and 12 bases from J, with 15 bases in between. The germline V gene has CDR1 GTSNPN and CDR2 SVGIG (reference sequence). CDR3 bases: TGTGCCTGGAGTGGATTAAGTCCAGGCAACACCTTC. Its protein product is CAWSGLSPGNTF.

The CDR3 here is CASSLAKGEGQPQHF. Here the CDR3 DNA reads TGCGCCAGCAGCTTGGCCAAGGGGGAAGGACAGCCCCAGCATTTT. The V call is TRBV5-1, the J call TRBJ1-5; TRBD1 might be the D (6 bases). V was pared by 0 bases and J by 7 bases, with 14 bases between. This CDR3 region has 15 residues. In germline, CDR1 is SGHRS, CDR2 YFSETQ.

V and J are TRBV4-1 and TRBJ1-3; D might be TRBD1 (5 bases). This CDR3 comprises 19 residues. The germline V gene has CDR1 MGHRA and CDR2 YSYEKL. Trimming took 0 bases from V and 0 from J, leaving 18 bases between them. In nucleotides, the CDR3 is TGCGCCAGCAGCCAAGACGACAGATCGCCGGATAGCTCTGGAAACACCATATATTTT. It is translated as CASSQDDRSPDSSGNTIYF.

V is TRBV6-2 or TRBV6-3 and J is TRBJ2-5, with D possibly matching TRBD2 (5 bases). The CDR3 length is 17 residues. Germline loops: CDR1 MNHEY, CDR2 SVGEGT. V lost 2 bases, J lost 4 bases, and 20 bases lay in between. CDR3 DNA: TGTGCCAGCAGTTACCAAGAGGTTAGCGTCCTTGTAGAGACCCAGTACTTC. Translating gives CASSYQEVSVLVETQYF.

V is TRBV2 and J is TRBJ2-7, with 8 bases identical to TRBD1. The CDR3 has 14 residues. Germline CDR1 is SNHLY and CDR2 is FYNNEI. V shed 1 base and J 5 bases; nucleotides not matched to a gene: 4. The CDR3 DNA sequence: TGTGCCAGCAGTGAAGGAGGACAGGGAGACGAGCAGTACTTC. This gives the protein CASSEGGQGDEQYF.

V and J are TRBV4-1 and TRBJ1-5; no reliable D call. V was cut by 3 bases and J by 0 bases, with 18 bases left in between. Germline V gives CDR1 MGHRA, CDR2 YSYEKL. The CDR3 has 18 residues. The CDR3 region has the DNA TGCGCCAGCAGCCAGGAACCCCCCCCCGGGAATAGCAATCAGCCCCAGCATTTT. Residues: CASSQEPPPGNSNQPQHF.

The chain is built from TRBV7-9 and TRBJ2-7; 9 bases align to TRBD1. J gave up 6 bases and V 5 bases, and 8 bases lay outside the gene matches. Germline CDR1 and CDR2: SEHNR and FQNEAQ (reference sequence). The CDR3 has 14 amino acids. The CDR3 sequence: CASSDLDRGSEQYF. CDR3 sequence (DNA): TGTGCCAGCAGCGACTTGGACAGGGGAAGCGAGCAGTACTTC.

Concerning this clone: The sample carries other DNA sequences with the same CDR3. The chain uses TRBV18 and TRBJ1-1; D is unresolved. The V and J ends lost 4 bases and 3 bases respectively, with 6 bases between them. The CDR3 has 12 residues. Per the germline V gene, CDR1 is KGHSH and CDR2 is LQKENI. For the CDR3, the DNA is TGTGCCAGCTCACTCTTAGACACTGAAGCTTTCTTT. Its translation: CASSLLDTEAFF.

V and J are TRBV19 and TRBJ1-2; D might be TRBD1 (5 bases). In germline, CDR1 is LNHDA, CDR2 SQIVND (reference sequence). V lost 3 bases and J lost 7, with 9 bases in between. The CDR3 has 12 residues. CDR3 DNA: TGTGCCAGTAGTATTTTCGGGGGTGGCTACACCTTC. Amino acid sequence: CASSIFGGGYTF.

The rearrangement joins TRBV9 to TRBJ1-2, with TRBD1 identical over 7 bases. After removal of 3 bases from V and 7 bases from J, the junction contained 12 bases not matched to a gene. The CDR3 is made up of 15 amino acids. Germline CDR1 is SGDLS and CDR2 is YYNGEE. Here the CDR3 reads CASSAITGEEAGYTF. CDR3 in DNA: TGTGCCAGCAGCGCCATAACAGGGGAGGAGGCTGGCTACACCTTC. The full variable domain, rest sourced from reference TRBV9 and TRBJ1-2, is DSGVTQTPKHLITATGQRVTLRCSPRSGDLSVYWYQQSLDQGLQFLIQYYNGEERAKGNILERFSAQQFPDLHSELNLSSLELGDSALYFCASSAITGEEAGYTFGSGTRLTVV.

This rearrangement joins TRBV20-1 to TRBJ1-1; no firm D call. The germline V gene encodes CDR1 DFQATT and CDR2 SNEGSKA (reference sequence). This CDR3 contains 11 residues. With 1 base removed from V and 4 bases from J, the gap between germline ends came to 4 bases. CDR3 amino acids: CSARVGTEAFF. The CDR3 region has the DNA TGCAGTGCTAGAGTCGGCACTGAAGCTTTCTTT.

This clone was counted once. The chain uses TRBV19 and TRBJ1-3; 8 nucleotides agree with TRBD1. The CDR3 has 14 amino acids. Unmatched junction bases numbered 2, after V lost 5 bases and J lost 2 bases. Germline V CDR1 and CDR2: LNHDA, SQIVND (reference sequence). CDR3 nucleotide sequence: TGTGCCAGTAGTGAACAGGGGGCTGGAAACACCATATATTTT. Its translation is CASSEQGAGNTIYF.

J is TRBJ2-1 and V is TRBV27; 9 bases agree with TRBD2. With 4 bases clipped from V and 7 bases from J, the junction kept 11 bases outside the gene matches. CDR1 is MNHEY, CDR2 SMNVEV, per germline (reference sequence). This CDR3 is 16 amino acids long. In DNA, the CDR3 is TGTGCCAGCAGTTCAGGAGGGGTAGCGGGGGTAAATGAGCAGTTCTTC. As protein: CASSSGGVAGVNEQFF.

The chain couples TRBV7-2 to TRBJ1-1; weak D call: TRBD1 (5 bases). Per germline, CDR1 SGHTA and CDR2 FQGNSA. The CDR3 covers 14 residues. Trimming stripped 5 bases from V and 1 base from J, with 11 bases between. CDR3 coding DNA: TGTGCCAGCAGCAAGGACGGACAGAACACTGAAGCTTTCTTT. Its protein product is CASSKDGQNTEAFF.

The chain recombines TRBV5-1 with TRBJ1-3; possibly TRBD1 for D (6 bases). This CDR3 region has 14 residues. Looked up from germline, CDR1 is SGHRS and CDR2 is YFSETQ. V lost 3 bases and J 3 bases, leaving 10 bases between the germline ends. This CDR3 is CASSYTGFGNTIYF. The CDR3 DNA reads TGCGCCAGCAGCTACACAGGGTTTGGAAACACCATATATTTT.

This clone has a handful of counts. The chain uses TRBV19 and TRBJ1-3; 7 bases are shared with TRBD1. CDR3 size: 16 residues. Germline values: CDR1 LNHDA, CDR2 SQIVND (reference sequence). J gave up 0 bases and V 4 bases, and 6 bases lay outside the gene matches. The CDR3: CASSTPGQYSGNTIYF. The CDR3, as DNA: TGTGCCAGTAGTACCCCGGGACAGTACTCTGGAAACACCATATATTTT.

Comments on this clone: This specimen includes other DNA sequences encoding the same CDR3. The gene calls are TRBV5-1 and TRBJ1-3; possible D gene TRBD1, 5 bases. Germline V gene sequence: CDR1 SGHRS, CDR2 YFSETQ. Trimming took 2 bases from V and 1 from J, leaving 13 bases between them. This CDR3 has 16 residues. CDR3 protein: CASSLLTGSSGNTIYF. Here the CDR3 DNA reads TGCGCCAGCAGCTTACTAACAGGCAGTTCTGGAAACACCATATATTTT.

This sequence joins TRBV19 and TRBJ1-2; D is perhaps TRBD1 (6 bases). The CDR3 extends over 12 amino acids. V was shortened by 5 bases and J by 4 bases, with 8 bases between the two germline ends. Per the germline V gene, CDR1 is LNHDA and CDR2 is SQIVND (reference sequence). The DNA of the CDR3 is TGTGCCAGTAGTTTACAGGGCTATGGCTACACCTTC. It specifies CASSLQGYGYTF.

As regards this clone: Different DNA sequences within this sample yield the same CDR3. V usage is TRBV9 and J usage is TRBJ2-1, with 11 positions matching TRBD2. CDR3 length: 17 residues. Losses at the gene ends were 0 bases for V and 0 bases for J; bases not matched to a gene: 2. Per the germline V gene, CDR1 is SGDLS and CDR2 is YYNGEE. The CDR3 reads CASSVATSGSSYNEQFF. CDR3 nucleotide sequence: TGTGCCAGCAGCGTAGCTACTAGCGGGAGCTCCTACAATGAGCAGTTCTTC.

This clone occurred once. The chain uses TRBV7-9 and TRBJ2-7, with D uncertain. The CDR3 covers 13 residues. Trimming cost V 1 base and J 0 bases, with 4 bases left between them. The germline V gene encodes CDR1 SEHNR and CDR2 FQNEAQ (reference sequence). In nucleotides, the CDR3 is TGTGCCAGCAGCTTAGACTACTCCTACGAGCAGTACTTC. Amino acid sequence: CASSLDYSYEQYF. Using reference TRBV7-9 and TRBJ2-7 for the parts outside the CDR3, the full variable domain is DTGVSQNPRHKITKRGQNVTFRCDPISEHNRLYWYRQTLGQGPEFLTYFQNEAQLEKSRLLSDRFSAERPKGSFSTLEIQRTEQGDSAMYLCASSLDYSYEQYFGPGTRLTVT.